The clone carrying this T cell receptor beta chain showed up many times. As the template, RNA transcripts were used to amplify TCR beta CDR3 regions. RT-PCR was first run with HTBI primers, then multiplex PCR in a second round. TCRdb re-called the multiplex PCR reads through MiXCR, storing one row per CDR3 protein. The sample has a few hundred thousand distinct CDR3 sequences; about 21% are singletons. V was cut by 6 bases and J by 0 bases, with 18 bases left in between. Germline CDR1 MNHEY, CDR2 SMNVEV (reference sequence). This CDR3 is built from 16 residues. The data stem from a study of Graves' ophthalmopathy and Graves' hyperthyroidism.

The rearrangement joins TRBV27 to TRBJ2-7, with a weak D call TRBD1 (6 bases). This clonotype originated in a woman aged 18-29 years with stable Graves' hyperthyroidism. Sequences were obtained from peripheral blood. DNA for the CDR3: TGTGCCAGCAGACCGGACAGCTTTTTAAGCTCCTACGAGCAGTACTTC. This translates into CASRPDSFLSSYEQYF.